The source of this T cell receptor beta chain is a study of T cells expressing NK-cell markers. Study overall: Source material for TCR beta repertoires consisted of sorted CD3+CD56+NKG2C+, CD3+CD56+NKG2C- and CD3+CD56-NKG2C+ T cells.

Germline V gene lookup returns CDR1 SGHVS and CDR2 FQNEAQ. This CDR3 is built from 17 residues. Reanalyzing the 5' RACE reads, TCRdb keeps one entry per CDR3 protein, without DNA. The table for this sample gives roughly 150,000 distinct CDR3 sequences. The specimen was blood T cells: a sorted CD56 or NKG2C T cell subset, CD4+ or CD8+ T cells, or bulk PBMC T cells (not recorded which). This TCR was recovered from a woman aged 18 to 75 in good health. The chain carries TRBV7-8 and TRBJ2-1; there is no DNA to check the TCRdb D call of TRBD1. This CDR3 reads CASSLARGGWTGNEQFF.